The rows below give T cell receptor beta chains drawn from one sample of a study of identical twins. TCRdb reprocessed the 5' RACE reads via MiXCR and lists one record per CDR3 protein. Of around 1.7 million distinct CDR3 sequences listed, more than 30% are singletons. The sample was cord blood. The receptor set was obtained from a newborn girl in good health. Each CDR3 is given with its conserved first and last residue. The order of the fields is clone size, V gene, D gene, J gene, CDR3 DNA, CDR3 protein. D genes are given only for firm matches. Size tells how often a clone was seen (once, few, many) or the class of an expanded clone, and some rows leave it out.

>.|TRBV12-3/TRBV12-4|TRBD2|TRBJ2-3
TGTGCCAGCAGTTGGGCTAGCGGGAGGGCCTCCACAGATACGCAGTATTTT
CASSWASGRASTDTQYF
>.|TRBV7-8|TRBD2|TRBJ2-3
TGTGCCAGCAGTTACGAACTAGCGGGGATCACAGATACGCAGTATTTT
CASSYELAGITDTQYF
>few|TRBV20-1|TRBD2|TRBJ2-1
TGCAGTGCTAGAGAATGGTTGAAGCGGGGGGGCTACAATGAGCAGTTCTTC
CSAREWLKRGGYNEQFF
>.|TRBV6-4|.|TRBJ2-3
TGTGCCAGCAGTGACTCAGACAGGAGCACAGATACGCAGTATTTT
CASSDSDRSTDTQYF
>.|TRBV7-9|TRBD1|TRBJ1-2
TGTGCCGGCACCTCGGACAGGGTTTATGGCTACACCTTC
CAGTSDRVYGYTF
>.|TRBV7-2|TRBD2|TRBJ2-4
TGTGCCAGCAGCTTGCTTTGGGCTAGCGGGTACTTC
CASSLLWASGYF
>.|TRBV28|TRBD1|TRBJ2-3
TGTGCCAGCAGTACGGACAGGGGAGAGTGGGATACGCAGTATTTT
CASSTDRGEWDTQYF
>.|TRBV9|TRBD2|TRBJ2-3
TGTGCCAGCAGCGTAGGGGGACTAGCGGGGGGGCTGAATACGCAGTATTTT
CASSVGGLAGGLNTQYF
>many|TRBV20-1|.|TRBJ2-7
TGCAGTGCTCCAGTGGCGAACTACGAGCAGTACTTC
CSAPVANYEQYF
>.|TRBV5-1|TRBD2|TRBJ2-5
TGCGCCAGCAGCCCACAAGCGGGGTACCAAGAGACCCAGTACTTC
CASSPQAGYQETQYF
>.|TRBV13|.|TRBJ2-3
TGTGCCAGCAGCTTAGTTCGGGCCTCACGGAGAGATACGCAGTATTTT
CASSLVRASRRDTQYF
>.|TRBV19|.|TRBJ1-6
TGTGCCAGTAGTTTGCAGGTGTCTGTTTCACCCCTCCACTTT
CASSLQVSVSPLHF
>.|TRBV6-5|.|TRBJ2-7
TGTGCCAGCAGCACTATCAATGAGCAGTACTTC
CASSTINEQYF
>.|TRBV4-1|.|TRBJ2-2
TGCGCCAGCAGCCAAGATCAACGGGACACCGGGGAGCTGTTTTTT
CASSQDQRDTGELFF
>.|TRBV6-5|.|TRBJ2-2
TGTGCCAGCAGGTCTCCAAACACCGGGGAGCTGTTTTTT
CASRSPNTGELFF
>many|TRBV5-1|.|TRBJ2-1
TGCGCCAGCAGCTTGGACGGGCAAACCTACAATGAGCAGTTCTTC
CASSLDGQTYNEQFF
>many|TRBV4-1|.|TRBJ2-5
TGCGCCAGCAGCCAAGATCGGCTAGCACGGGAGACCCAGTACTTC
CASSQDRLARETQYF
>.|TRBV19|.|TRBJ2-3
TGTGCCAGTACCAAAGGTGACACAGATACGCAGTATTTT
CASTKGDTDTQYF
>few|TRBV20-1|.|TRBJ2-1
TGCAGTGCTAGAGATTGGGCTAGCGAAGATGAGCAGTTCTTC
CSARDWASEDEQFF
>.|TRBV20-1|TRBD2|TRBJ2-1
TGCAGTGCTAGAGATCCCCAGGGACTAGCGGGTTACAATGAGCAGTTCTTC
CSARDPQGLAGYNEQFF
>.|TRBV5-5|.|TRBJ2-2
TGTGCCAGCAGCGCGGGCCCGGCGAACACCGGGGAGCTGTTTTTT
CASSAGPANTGELFF
>.|TRBV7-8|.|TRBJ2-3
TGTGCCAGCAGCTTAGAGAGACCCGGACACCCCGGGGAGTATTTT
CASSLERPGHPGEYF
>few|TRBV5-1|TRBD1|TRBJ2-4
TGCGCCAGCAGCTTGGGACAGGGAGTCTTGGAGAAAAACATTCAGTACTTC
CASSLGQGVLEKNIQYF
>few|TRBV5-1|.|TRBJ1-1
TGCGCCAGCAGCCCGACCGTGTACACTGAAGCTTTCTTT
CASSPTVYTEAFF
>.|TRBV12-3/TRBV12-4|.|TRBJ1-4
TGTGCCAGCAGTTTTTCTCGCAGGGAGGAAAAACTGTTTTTT
CASSFSRREEKLFF
>.|TRBV18|.|TRBJ2-2
TGTGCCAGCTCGATATCTAGCGCGGAGCTGTTTTTT
CASSISSAELFF
>few|TRBV29-1|.|TRBJ1-1
TGCAGCGTTCGTCTCCGGGGGGGAGACACTGAAGCTTTCTTT
CSVRLRGGDTEAFF
>few|TRBV6-6|TRBD1|TRBJ1-2
TGTGCCAGCAGTGCACAGGGGGGAGATGGCTACACCTTC
CASSAQGGDGYTF
>.|TRBV4-1|TRBD2|TRBJ2-2
TGCGCCAGCAGCCTGCTACTAGCGGGAGTTGCTGGCAACACCGGGGAGCTGTTTTTT
CASSLLLAGVAGNTGELFF
>.|TRBV3-1|TRBD1|TRBJ1-1
TGTGCCAGCAGCCACGGACAGGGACGGAACACTGAAGCTTTCTTT
CASSHGQGRNTEAFF
>.|TRBV20-1|TRBD2|TRBJ2-1
TGCAGTGCTAGAGATTATCGGATTAGCGGGAGCTACAATGAGCAGTTCTTC
CSARDYRISGSYNEQFF
>.|TRBV7-6|.|TRBJ1-1
TGTGCCAGCAGCTCCTTCAACACTGAAGCTTTCTTT
CASSSFNTEAFF
>.|TRBV20-1|.|TRBJ1-4
TGCAGTGCTATACAGGGAGGGAATGAAAAACTGTTTTTT
CSAIQGGNEKLFF
>few|TRBV4-2|.|TRBJ1-6
TGTGCCAGCAGCCAAGACTTCCCCGGATCACCCCTCCACTTT
CASSQDFPGSPLHF
>.|TRBV28|.|TRBJ2-7
TGTGCCAGCAGTTATTCACCGGGACGACTTTACGAGCAGTACTTC
CASSYSPGRLYEQYF
>.|TRBV6-1|.|TRBJ1-1
TGTGCCAGCAATGAACTGGCGAGGGGCACTGAAGCTTTCTTT
CASNELARGTEAFF
>.|TRBV20-1|TRBD1|TRBJ2-2
TGCAGTGCTAGACCCACCGGGGGGACAGGGGACGGGGAGCTGTTTTTT
CSARPTGGTGDGELFF
>.|TRBV5-1|.|TRBJ2-7
TGCGCCAGCAGAGACCGGTCCGCCTACGATCAGTACTTC
CASRDRSAYDQYF
>.|TRBV20-1|TRBD2|TRBJ2-3
TGCAGTGAGGGGACTAGCGGTACAGATACGCAGTATTTT
CSEGTSGTDTQYF
>.|TRBV28|TRBD1|TRBJ2-3
TGTGCCAGCTTCCGGACAGGTGGGGCCGATACGCAGTATTTT
CASFRTGGADTQYF
>.|TRBV4-1|.|TRBJ2-1
TGCGCCAGCAGCCAGTTGAGGGAGATGCAGTTCTTC
CASSQLREMQFF
>many|TRBV10-3|TRBD1|TRBJ2-1
TGTGCCATCAGTGGGGACAGGGAGGCTCTAAATGAGCAGTTCTTC
CAISGDREALNEQFF
>many|TRBV29-1|.|TRBJ1-4
TGCAGCGTTGTTCGTCCTCCCAATGAAAAACTGTTTTTT
CSVVRPPNEKLFF
>.|TRBV10-3|.|TRBJ1-1
TGTGCCATCCGTATGGACACTGAAGCTTTCTTT
CAIRMDTEAFF
>.|TRBV6-1|TRBD2|TRBJ2-7
TGTGCCAGCAGAGCAGGACTAGGAGGCTCCTACAATGAGCAGTACTTC
CASRAGLGGSYNEQYF
>few|TRBV27|.|TRBJ2-3
TGTGCCAGCAGTTTATTCGGGGTAGATACGCAGTATTTT
CASSLFGVDTQYF
>.|TRBV20-1|.|TRBJ1-5
TGCAGTGCTAGAGGGGGGAGTATACCCCAGCATTTT
CSARGGSIPQHF
>.|TRBV4-2|TRBD2|TRBJ2-7
TGTGCCAGCAGCCCCCAAGAACCTCCGGGACTAGCGGGAGAATACGAGCAGTACTTC
CASSPQEPPGLAGEYEQYF
>.|TRBV27|TRBD1|TRBJ1-6
TGTGCCAGCAGTTGGGGACAGGGGGCCTATAATTCACCCCTCCACTTT
CASSWGQGAYNSPLHF
>once|TRBV20-1|TRBD2|TRBJ2-7
TGCAGTGCTAGAGATGACGGGGGGGCCGTGGACGAGCAGTACTTC
CSARDDGGAVDEQYF
>few|TRBV27|.|TRBJ2-1
TGTGCCAGCAGTTTAAAGTTGGGGGTCGGACGAAATGAGCAGTTCTTC
CASSLKLGVGRNEQFF
>.|TRBV27|TRBD2|TRBJ2-1
TGTGCCACCCATGGGGTAGCGGGGGGCCCTTCCTACAATGAGCAGTTCTTC
CATHGVAGGPSYNEQFF
>.|TRBV25-1|TRBD2|TRBJ2-1
TGTGCCAGCAGTCCCTGGACTAGCGGAATCTACAATGAGCAGTTCTTC
CASSPWTSGIYNEQFF
>.|TRBV5-1|TRBD1|TRBJ2-3
TGCGCCAGCAGCTTGTATACAGGGGGAATGACAGATACGCAGTATTTT
CASSLYTGGMTDTQYF